This T cell receptor (beta chain) was retrieved from a study of blood T cell repertoires in COVID-19. Study in general: Acute and convalescent COVID-19 samples came from the United States, Italy and Spain. T cells, B-cell-depleted T cells, or PBMCs supplied cDNA or gDNA.

Under the authors' procedure: Counts of nucleated cells, estimated from reference gene primer amplification, were obtained. TCRdb keeps only in-frame clones here, not all; method: immunoSEQ multiplex PCR. The V and J calls and clone size come from that table; D and trimming were worked out from the DNA. Of fewer than 200,000 clones listed, about three quarters were seen once; the top ten hold approximately 2.6%. CDR1 MNHEY and CDR2 SVGAGI come from the germline V gene. J gave up 1 base and V 7 bases, and 9 bases lay outside the gene matches. This CDR3 has 15 amino acids. The specimen sequenced was peripheral blood. The clonotype comes from a man aged 65 to 79 with acute or convalescent COVID-19. This chain uses TRBV6-5 with TRBJ1-1; TRBD1 agrees at 7 bases. CDR3 in amino acids: CASNFWDSSNTEAFF. As DNA, the CDR3 is TGTGCCAGCAATTTTTGGGACAGCTCGAACACTGAAGCTTTCTTT.